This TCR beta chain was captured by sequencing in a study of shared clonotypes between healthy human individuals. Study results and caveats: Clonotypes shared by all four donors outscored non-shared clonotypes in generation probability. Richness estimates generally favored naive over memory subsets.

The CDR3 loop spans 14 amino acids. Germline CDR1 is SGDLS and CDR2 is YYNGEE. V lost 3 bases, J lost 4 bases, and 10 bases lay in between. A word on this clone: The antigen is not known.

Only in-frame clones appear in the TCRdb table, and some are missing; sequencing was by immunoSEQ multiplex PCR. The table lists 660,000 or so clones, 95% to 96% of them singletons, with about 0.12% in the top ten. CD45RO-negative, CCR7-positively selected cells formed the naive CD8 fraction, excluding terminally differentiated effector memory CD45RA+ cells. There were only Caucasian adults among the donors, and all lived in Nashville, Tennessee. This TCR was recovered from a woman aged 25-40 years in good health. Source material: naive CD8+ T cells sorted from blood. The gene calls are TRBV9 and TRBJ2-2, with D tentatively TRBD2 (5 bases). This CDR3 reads CASSAVGVTGELFF. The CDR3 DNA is TGTGCCAGCAGCGCGGTCGGGGTCACCGGGGAGCTGTTTTTT.